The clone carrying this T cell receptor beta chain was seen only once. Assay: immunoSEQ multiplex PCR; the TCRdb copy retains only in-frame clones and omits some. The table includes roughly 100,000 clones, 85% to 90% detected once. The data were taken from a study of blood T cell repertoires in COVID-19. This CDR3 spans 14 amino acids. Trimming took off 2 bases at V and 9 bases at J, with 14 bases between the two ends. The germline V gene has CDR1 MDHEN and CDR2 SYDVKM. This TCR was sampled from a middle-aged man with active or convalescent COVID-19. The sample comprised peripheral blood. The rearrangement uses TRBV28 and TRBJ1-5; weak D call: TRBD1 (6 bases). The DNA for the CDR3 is TGTGCCAGCAGTTTAGGGGCAGGGGCAACGCCCCAGCATTTT. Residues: CASSLGAGATPQHF.